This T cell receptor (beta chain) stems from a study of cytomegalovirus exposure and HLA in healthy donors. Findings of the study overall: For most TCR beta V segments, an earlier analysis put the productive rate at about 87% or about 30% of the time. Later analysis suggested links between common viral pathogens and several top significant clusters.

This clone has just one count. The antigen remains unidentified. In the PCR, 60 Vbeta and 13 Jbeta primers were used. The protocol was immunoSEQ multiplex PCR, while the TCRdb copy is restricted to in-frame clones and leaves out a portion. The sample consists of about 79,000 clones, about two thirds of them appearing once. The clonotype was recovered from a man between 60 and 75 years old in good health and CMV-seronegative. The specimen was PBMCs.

The CDR3 loop reads CASSFRPGQGKNSPLHF. DNA for the CDR3: TGTGCCAGCAGTTTTAGGCCGGGGCAGGGGAAGAATTCACCCCTCCACTTT. This rearrangement joins TRBV27 to TRBJ1-6, with D perhaps matching TRBD1 (6 bases). V shed 3 bases and J shed 7 bases, with 19 bases lying between them. CDR3 length equals 17 residues. Germline CDR1 is MNHEY and CDR2 is SMNVEV (reference sequence).